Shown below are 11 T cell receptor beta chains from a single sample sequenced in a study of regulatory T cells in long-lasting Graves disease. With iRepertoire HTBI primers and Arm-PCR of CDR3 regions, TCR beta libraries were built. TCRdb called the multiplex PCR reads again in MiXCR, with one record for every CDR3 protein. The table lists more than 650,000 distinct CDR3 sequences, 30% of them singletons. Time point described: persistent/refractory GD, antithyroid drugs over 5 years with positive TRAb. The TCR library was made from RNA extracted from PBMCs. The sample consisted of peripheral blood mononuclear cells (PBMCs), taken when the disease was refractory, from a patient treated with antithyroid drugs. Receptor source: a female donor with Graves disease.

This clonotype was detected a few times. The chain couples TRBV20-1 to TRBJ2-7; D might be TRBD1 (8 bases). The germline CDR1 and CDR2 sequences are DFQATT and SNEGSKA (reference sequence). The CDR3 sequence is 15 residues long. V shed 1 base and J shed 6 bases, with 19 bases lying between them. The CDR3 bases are TGCAGTGCTAGAGGGGAGGGACAGGCGTGGCGCGAGCAGTACTTC. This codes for CSARGEGQAWREQYF.

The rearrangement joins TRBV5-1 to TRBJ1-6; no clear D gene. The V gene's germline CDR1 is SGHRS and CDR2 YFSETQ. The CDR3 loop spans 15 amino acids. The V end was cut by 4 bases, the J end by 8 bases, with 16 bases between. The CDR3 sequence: CASSQRASFDSPLHF. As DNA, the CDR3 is TGCGCCAGCAGCCAGAGGGCTTCGTTTGATTCACCCCTCCACTTT.

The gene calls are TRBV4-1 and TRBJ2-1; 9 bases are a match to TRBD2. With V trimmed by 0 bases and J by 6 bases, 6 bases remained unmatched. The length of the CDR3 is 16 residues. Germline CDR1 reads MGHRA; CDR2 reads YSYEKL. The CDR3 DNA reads TGCGCCAGCAGCCAAGACCGACTAGCGGCCATCAATGAGCAGTTCTTC. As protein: CASSQDRLAAINEQFF.

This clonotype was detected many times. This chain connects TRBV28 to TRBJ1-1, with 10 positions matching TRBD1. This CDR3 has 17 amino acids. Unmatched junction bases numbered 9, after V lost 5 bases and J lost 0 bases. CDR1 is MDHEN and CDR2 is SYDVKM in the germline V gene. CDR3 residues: CASSRRRQGAMNTEAFF. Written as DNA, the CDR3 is TGTGCCAGCAGTCGTCGACGACAGGGGGCAATGAACACTGAAGCTTTCTTT.

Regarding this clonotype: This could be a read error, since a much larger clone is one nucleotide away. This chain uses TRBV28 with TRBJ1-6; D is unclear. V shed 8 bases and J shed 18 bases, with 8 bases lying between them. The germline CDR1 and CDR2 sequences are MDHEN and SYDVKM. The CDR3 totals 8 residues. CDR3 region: CASGSPHF. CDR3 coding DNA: TGTGCCAGCGGTTCCCCCCACTTT.

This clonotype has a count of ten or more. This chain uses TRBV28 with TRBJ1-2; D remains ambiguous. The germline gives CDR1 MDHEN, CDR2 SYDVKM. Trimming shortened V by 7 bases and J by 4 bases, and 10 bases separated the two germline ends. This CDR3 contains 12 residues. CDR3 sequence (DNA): TGTGCCAGCACGGCCTCATCCTATGGCTACACCTTC. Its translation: CASTASSYGYTF.

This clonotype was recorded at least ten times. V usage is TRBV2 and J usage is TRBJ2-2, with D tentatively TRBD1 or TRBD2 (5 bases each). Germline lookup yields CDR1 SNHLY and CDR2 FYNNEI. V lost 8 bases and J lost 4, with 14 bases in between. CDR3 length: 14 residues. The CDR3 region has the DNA TGTGCCAGCCTCCGGGACCCCGGCACCGGGGAGCTGTTTTTT. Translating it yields CASLRDPGTGELFF.

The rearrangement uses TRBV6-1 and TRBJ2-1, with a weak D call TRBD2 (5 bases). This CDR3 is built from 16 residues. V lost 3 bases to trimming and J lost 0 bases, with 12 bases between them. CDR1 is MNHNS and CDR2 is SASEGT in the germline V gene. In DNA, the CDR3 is TGTGCCAGCAGTGATGGCAAGCGGAGCTCCTACAATGAGCAGTTCTTC. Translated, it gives CASSDGKRSSYNEQFF.

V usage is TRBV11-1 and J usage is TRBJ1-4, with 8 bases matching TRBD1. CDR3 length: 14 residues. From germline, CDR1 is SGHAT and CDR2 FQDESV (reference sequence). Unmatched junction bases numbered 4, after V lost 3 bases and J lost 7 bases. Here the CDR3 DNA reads TGTGCCAGCAGCTTGTACAGGGGGTCTGAAAAACTGTTTTTT. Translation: CASSLYRGSEKLFF.

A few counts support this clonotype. The CDR3 sequence: CASSFEGPGGGEAFF. The CDR3 DNA is TGTGCCAGCAGCTTCGAGGGGCCAGGTGGGGGAGAAGCTTTCTTT. The chain uses TRBV7-9 and TRBJ1-1; D perhaps matches TRBD1 (5 bases). The V and J ends lost 3 bases and 8 bases respectively, with 19 bases between them. CDR3 length: 15 residues. Germline V gene data show CDR1 as SEHNR and CDR2 as FQNEAQ (reference sequence).

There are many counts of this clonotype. The CDR3 loop reads CASSPPWRQETQYF. The CDR3 DNA sequence: TGTGCCAGCAGTCCACCCTGGAGACAAGAGACCCAGTACTTC. The J gene is TRBJ2-5, the V gene TRBV6-2 or TRBV6-3, with D unresolved. V lost 5 bases, J lost 2 bases, and 12 bases lay in between. CDR1 MNHEY and CDR2 SVGEGT come from the germline V gene. The CDR3 is 14 amino acids.